One sample yielded the 30 T cell receptor beta chains listed below, sequenced in a study of regulatory T cells in long-lasting Graves disease (dated by TCRdb to about 2021). The library was made by multiplex PCR. The run used an Illumina HiSeq 4000. iRepertoire HTBI primers and Arm-PCR amplification of CDR3 regions were used to construct TCR beta libraries. TCRdb took the public reads, trimmed them with fastp at Q25, ran MiXCR for clone calling and kept in-frame beta chains. Under each unique CDR3 protein, matching rows form one entry showing the most common genes and DNA. The sample yields roughly 700,000 distinct CDR3 sequences; around 32% were counted once. The top ten clones comprise about two fifths of the sample. In the paper's terms, the time point label means: persistent/refractory GD, antithyroid drugs over 5 years with positive TRAb. RNA was extracted from PBMCs in TRIzol for both TCR sequencing and RNA sequencing.

This material consisted of peripheral blood mononuclear cells (PBMCs), taken when the disease was refractory, from a patient treated with antithyroid drugs. These receptors all stem from a female donor with Graves disease.

The chain couples TRBV9 to TRBJ2-5, with 8 bases that match TRBD1. Per germline, CDR1 SGDLS and CDR2 YYNGEE. V trimming: 3 bases; J trimming: 4 bases; junction bases outside the gene matches: 8. CDR3 length: 15 amino acids. CDR3: CASSEGQVGSETQYF. In nucleotides, the CDR3 is TGTGCCAGCAGCGAGGGACAGGTAGGGTCAGAGACCCAGTACTTC.

The J gene is TRBJ1-5, the V gene TRBV19; D ambiguous. Germline V CDR1 and CDR2: LNHDA, SQIVND (reference sequence). The CDR3 has 13 amino acids. With 4 bases removed from V and 3 bases from J, the gap between germline ends came to 7 bases. The CDR3 loop is CASSNKVNQPQHF. DNA of the CDR3: TGTGCCAGTAGTAACAAGGTCAATCAGCCCCAGCATTTT.

This clonotype was counted a few times. The chain recombines TRBV27 with TRBJ2-3; a possible D gene is TRBD2 (6 bases). CDR1 and CDR2 from the germline V gene are MNHEY and SMNVEV (reference sequence). The CDR3 has 14 amino acids. V was clipped by 5 bases and J by 5 bases, with 14 bases between them. The CDR3, as DNA: TGTGCCAGCAGTCCCACGGGGGTTGAAGATACGCAGTATTTT. It is translated as CASSPTGVEDTQYF.

This clonotype was recorded a few times. The V call is TRBV5-1, the J call TRBJ2-7; 7 nucleotides align to TRBD2. V lost 3 bases, J lost 4 bases, and 7 bases stayed unmatched. This CDR3 has 14 residues. From germline, CDR1 is SGHRS and CDR2 YFSETQ. CDR3 loop: CASSSLGGRYEQYF. For the CDR3, the DNA is TGCGCCAGCAGCTCGCTGGGGGGGAGGTACGAGCAGTACTTC.

The V and J genes are TRBV5-1 and TRBJ2-5; D gene unclear. The CDR3 totals 17 residues. Trimming shortened V by 7 bases and J by 5 bases, and 27 bases separated the two germline ends. CDR1 SGHRS and CDR2 YFSETQ come from the germline V gene. As DNA, the CDR3 is TGCGCCAGCGGCTCCGCCGAGTTGGGGATTCAAGGGGAGACCCAGTACTTC. Its protein is CASGSAELGIQGETQYF.

Many counts were recorded for this clonotype. The chain is built from TRBV6-1 and TRBJ1-1; D gene ambiguous. V was shortened by 0 bases and J by 1 base, with 18 bases between the two germline ends. Germline CDR1 reads MNHNS; CDR2 reads SASEGT. The CDR3 spans 18 residues. CDR3 in amino acids: CASSEASWVPSENTEAFF. The CDR3 DNA reads as TGTGCCAGCAGTGAAGCCTCATGGGTCCCGTCGGAGAACACTGAAGCTTTCTTT.

The gene calls are TRBV12-3 or TRBV12-4 and TRBJ2-7; 9 bases fit TRBD2. The junction had 6 bases not matched to a gene; V was cut back by 6 bases and J by 0 bases. The CDR3 contains 15 residues. The CDR3 region has the DNA TGTGCCAGCAGCCCTGCTAGCGGGACCTCCTACGAGCAGTACTTC. Its translation is CASSPASGTSYEQYF.

There are a few counts of this clonotype. The chain is built from TRBV29-1 and TRBJ1-4; 7 nucleotides align to TRBD1. The CDR3 spans 12 residues. V lost 7 bases to trimming and J lost 8 bases; unmatched junction nucleotides: 7. CDR1 and CDR2 (germline): SQVTM, ANQGSEA. The CDR3, as DNA: TGCAGCGCTCGACAGGGTCGGGAAAAACTGTTTTTT. Protein: CSARQGREKLFF. The variable domain in full, completed from reference TRBV29-1 and TRBJ1-4, reads SAVISQKPSRDICQRGTSLTIQCQVDSQVTMMFWYRQQPGQSLTLIATANQGSEATYESGFVIDKFPISRPNLTFSTLTVSNMSPEDSSIYLCSARQGREKLFFGSGTQLSVL.

V usage is TRBV20-1 and J usage is TRBJ1-5, with a possible D match to TRBD1 (6 bases). CDR3 length: 13 amino acids. From germline, CDR1 is DFQATT and CDR2 SNEGSKA (reference sequence). The V end was cut by 3 bases, the J end by 5 bases, with 11 bases between. CDR3 in amino acids: CSARRGGDQPQHF. The DNA of the CDR3 is TGCAGTGCTAGGCGTGGGGGCGATCAGCCCCAGCATTTT.

V gene TRBV7-2 combines with J gene TRBJ1-2; 8 nucleotides match TRBD1. This CDR3 region has 15 residues. CDR1 is SGHTA, CDR2 FQGNSA, per germline. Unmatched junction bases numbered 7, after V lost 3 bases and J lost 4 bases. The CDR3 is CASSLGVDRGYGYTF. The CDR3, as DNA: TGTGCCAGCAGCTTGGGGGTCGACAGGGGCTATGGCTACACCTTC.

The chain has TRBV12-3 or TRBV12-4 and TRBJ2-2, with D uncertain. The CDR3 covers 12 residues. The ends were cut back, 4 bases at V and 5 bases at J, with 5 bases in the middle. CDR3 in amino acids: CASSSATGELFF. As DNA, the CDR3 is TGTGCCAGCAGTTCAGCGACCGGGGAGCTGTTTTTT.

In the case of this clonotype: A much larger clone sits a single nucleotide away, making a read error possible. The gene calls are TRBV20-1 and TRBJ2-5; D ambiguous. This CDR3 has 11 residues. Germline CDR1 is DFQATT and CDR2 is SNEGSKA (reference sequence). Trimming cost V 0 bases and J 3 bases, with 2 bases left between them. CDR3 protein: CSARDEETQYF. CDR3 DNA: TGCAGTGCTAGAGATGAAGAGACCCAGTACTTC.

The chain has TRBV2 and TRBJ2-2; 8 bases are shared with TRBD2. Germline trimming cut 6 bases from V and 6 bases from J; bases unmatched to any gene: 12. The CDR3 runs 16 residues. Germline CDR1 SNHLY, CDR2 FYNNEI. The CDR3 DNA sequence: TGTGCCAGCAGATCGCGGGTGGCGGGAGGAGCCGGGGAGCTGTTTTTT. Its translation: CASRSRVAGGAGELFF.

The CDR3 nucleotides read TGCGCCAGCAGCCCGGCCCTAGCGGGAGGGGGCACCGGGGAGCTGTTTTTT. Translating gives CASSPALAGGGTGELFF. The chain links TRBV5-1 to TRBJ2-2; 12 bases map to TRBD2. The J segment lost 4 bases and the V segment lost 4 bases, leaving 8 bases of the junction unmatched. The CDR3 is 17 amino acids. Germline values: CDR1 SGHRS, CDR2 YFSETQ.

CDR3 nucleotides: TGCGCCAGCAGCCAAGATCTACGTCTTAGGTATGGCTACACCTTC. Translating gives CASSQDLRLRYGYTF. The rearrangement links TRBV4-1 to TRBJ1-2; D is undetermined. Trimming pared 0 bases from V and 5 bases from J, leaving 13 bases between. The CDR3 has 15 amino acids. The germline V gene encodes CDR1 MGHRA and CDR2 YSYEKL.

This clonotype was observed at least ten times. The chain couples TRBV15 to TRBJ1-2, with 9 bases lining up with TRBD1. The CDR3 runs to 15 residues. V lost 5 bases to trimming and J lost 1 base; unmatched junction nucleotides: 5. The V gene's germline CDR1 is LNHNV and CDR2 YYDKDF (reference sequence). The CDR3 region is CATSGPGQGNYGYTF. The CDR3 coding sequence is TGTGCCACCAGCGGCCCGGGACAGGGTAACTATGGCTACACCTTC.

The J gene is TRBJ1-5, the V gene TRBV6-5; D gene ambiguous. The V end lost 0 bases, the J end lost 4 bases, and 7 bases lay between the germline ends. Looked up from germline, CDR1 is MNHEY and CDR2 is SVGAGI. This CDR3 has 14 residues. The CDR3 sequence: CASSYSSSNQPQHF. In DNA, the CDR3 is TGTGCCAGCAGTTACTCGAGCAGTAATCAGCCCCAGCATTTT.

This clonotype has at least ten counts. The rearrangement uses TRBV28 and TRBJ1-2, with unresolved D. The germline V and J ends were trimmed by 2 bases and 4 bases, with 11 bases remaining between them. Germline CDR1 is MDHEN and CDR2 is SYDVKM. The CDR3 length is 14 residues. CDR3 in amino acids: CASSLPGLFYGYTF. The DNA of the CDR3 is TGTGCCAGCAGTTTACCAGGTTTATTCTATGGCTACACCTTC.

The chain links TRBV5-1 to TRBJ1-2; perhaps TRBD1 as D (5 bases). The CDR3 loop spans 19 amino acids. The germline gives CDR1 SGHRS, CDR2 YFSETQ. Trimming shortened V by 1 base and J by 2 bases, and 24 bases separated the two germline ends. The CDR3 loop reads CASSLLGTGTDPLNYGYTF. CDR3 bases: TGCGCCAGCAGCTTGCTTGGGACGGGGACGGATCCGCTCAACTATGGCTACACCTTC.

This chain joins TRBV6-1 and TRBJ1-1, with D possibly being TRBD1 (5 bases). Trimming took 7 bases from V and 1 from J, leaving 13 bases between them. Per germline, CDR1 MNHNS and CDR2 SASEGT. CDR3 length equals 14 residues. CDR3 amino acids: CASIQRGGNTEAFF. The CDR3 bases are TGTGCCAGCATTCAAAGGGGTGGGAACACTGAAGCTTTCTTT.

This clonotype was counted ten times or more. The chain recombines TRBV11-2 with TRBJ1-3; perhaps TRBD1 as D (6 bases). CDR1 is SGHAT, CDR2 FQNNGV, per germline. Between the trimmed V and J ends, which lost 2 bases and 1 base, there was a span of 9 bases. CDR3 length equals 15 residues. Written as DNA, the CDR3 is TGTGCCAGCAGCTTAACAGGACAGTCTGGAAACACCATATATTTT. Translated, it gives CASSLTGQSGNTIYF.

As concerns this clonotype: A much larger clonotype is one base distant, so this may be a read error. The rearrangement links TRBV11-2 to TRBJ1-1; D gene unclear. Germline CDR1 SGHAT, CDR2 FQNNGV. The CDR3 contains 12 residues. CDR3 residues: CASSFQGLEAYF. CDR3 nucleotides: TGTGCCAGCAGCTTTCAAGGCCTTGAAGCTTACTTT.

This clonotype showed up just a few times. This chain uses TRBV5-6 with TRBJ1-4; D perhaps matches TRBD1 (6 bases). Germline-derived CDR1 and CDR2 are SGHDT and YYEEEE. Trimming cost V 4 bases and J 2 bases, with 12 bases left between them. There are 15 residues in the CDR3. CDR3 coding DNA: TGTGCCAGCAGCAGGAAGGGGGGGACTAATGAAAAACTGTTTTTT. This encodes CASSRKGGTNEKLFF.

This clonotype was seen ten or more times. This rearrangement joins TRBV11-2 to TRBJ2-5; 7 nucleotides agree with TRBD2. The V gene end was trimmed by 5 bases and the J gene end by 4 bases; junction bases not matched to a gene: 10. The CDR3 runs to 15 residues. From germline, CDR1 is SGHAT and CDR2 FQNNGV. CDR3 in DNA: TGTGCCAGCAGCGCCCTCAGCGGGACTCGAGAGACCCAGTACTTC. It encodes CASSALSGTRETQYF.

V is TRBV29-1 and J is TRBJ1-1; 8 nucleotides line up with TRBD1. There are 12 residues in the CDR3. V was clipped by 6 bases and J by 7 bases; unmatched bases: 7. Germline-derived CDR1 and CDR2 are SQVTM and ANQGSEA. The CDR3 region has the DNA TGCAGCGTGGACAGGGTGGTAGGTGAAGCTTTCTTT. It translates to CSVDRVVGEAFF. Full variable domain (rest looked up from reference TRBV29-1 and TRBJ1-1): SAVISQKPSRDICQRGTSLTIQCQVDSQVTMMFWYRQQPGQSLTLIATANQGSEATYESGFVIDKFPISRPNLTFSTLTVSNMSPEDSSIYLCSVDRVVGEAFFGQGTRLTVV.

The chain carries TRBV9 and TRBJ2-5; tentative D call: TRBD1 (6 bases). The CDR3 runs 14 residues. The germline V gene has CDR1 SGDLS and CDR2 YYNGEE. V lost 4 bases to trimming and J lost 5 bases, with 15 bases between them. CDR3 amino acids: CASSSKQGSETQYF. The CDR3 coding sequence is TGTGCCAGCAGCTCCAAACAGGGTTCGGAGACCCAGTACTTC.

The chain joins TRBV24-1 to TRBJ1-1; D gene unclear. Trimming pared 4 bases from V and 4 bases from J, leaving 6 bases between. The CDR3 covers 12 residues. Germline CDR1 reads KGHDR; CDR2 reads SFDVKD. CDR3 bases: TGTGCCACCAGTGACCCGGCCACTGAAGCTTTCTTT. It specifies CATSDPATEAFF.

The rearrangement joins TRBV24-1 to TRBJ2-2; D call uncertain. Trimming left V 7 bases short and J 0 bases short, with 8 bases between. CDR3 length equals 14 residues. Germline loops: CDR1 KGHDR, CDR2 SFDVKD. CDR3 DNA: TGTGCCACCAGCCATCGGTCGAACACCGGGGAGCTGTTTTTT. This codes for CATSHRSNTGELFF.

This clonotype was recorded at least ten times. V usage is TRBV28 and J usage is TRBJ1-1, with D possibly being TRBD1 (5 bases). V was pared by 4 bases and J by 1 base, with 13 bases between. This CDR3 comprises 15 residues. CDR1 and CDR2 (germline): MDHEN, SYDVKM. The CDR3 protein is CASSSPDIWNTEAFF. The CDR3, as DNA: TGTGCCAGCAGTTCCCCGGACATCTGGAACACTGAAGCTTTCTTT.

The chain uses TRBV29-1 and TRBJ2-5; TRBD1 or TRBD2 may be the D gene (5 bases each). V lost 6 bases and J 4 bases, leaving 9 bases between the germline ends. The CDR3 consists of 11 residues. Germline V lookup: CDR1 SQVTM, CDR2 ANQGSEA. CDR3 region: CSVFGGETQYF. The CDR3 bases are TGCAGCGTGTTTGGGGGAGAGACCCAGTACTTC.